Listed here is a single TCR beta chain. The antigen remains unidentified. The sample is drawn from a study of T cells after yellow fever vaccination. Via MiXCR, TCRdb re-called the 5' RACE reads, giving one row per CDR3 protein. The profile shows some 290,000 distinct CDR3 sequences, about 10% of them singletons. Germline values: CDR1 SGHRS, CDR2 YFSETQ. V lost 7 bases to trimming and J lost 2 bases, with 15 bases between them. This CDR3 region has 14 residues. The study's findings and limits: Subsequent to the booster, the majority of primary-vaccination clones reappeared (96% CD4, approximately 90% CD8).

Specimen: CD4+ T cells sorted from PBMCs, collected 45 days after the yellow fever booster vaccination. The receptor was derived from a man aged 18 to 30 who received the YFV17D yellow fever vaccine. The chain joins TRBV5-1 to TRBJ1-2, with D possibly being TRBD1 (6 bases). CDR3 coding DNA: TGCGCCAGCGCCCCGGGACACACAAACTATGGCTACACCTTC. Protein sequence: CASAPGHTNYGYTF.